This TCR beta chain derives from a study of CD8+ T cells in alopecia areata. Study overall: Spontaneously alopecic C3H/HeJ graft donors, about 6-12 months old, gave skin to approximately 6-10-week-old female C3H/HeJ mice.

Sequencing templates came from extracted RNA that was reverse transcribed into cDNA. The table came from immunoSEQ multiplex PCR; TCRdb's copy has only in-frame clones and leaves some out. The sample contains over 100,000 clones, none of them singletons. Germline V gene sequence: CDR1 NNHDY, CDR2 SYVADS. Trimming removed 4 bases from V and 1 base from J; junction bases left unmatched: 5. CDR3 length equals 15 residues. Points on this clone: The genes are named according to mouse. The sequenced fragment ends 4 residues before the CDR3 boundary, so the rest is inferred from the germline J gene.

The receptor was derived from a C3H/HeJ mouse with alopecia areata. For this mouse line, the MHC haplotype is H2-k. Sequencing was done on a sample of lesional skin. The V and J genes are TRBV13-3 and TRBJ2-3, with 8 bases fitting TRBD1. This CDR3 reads CASSPGQVGAETLYF. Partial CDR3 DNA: TGTGCCAGCAGTCCGGGACAGGTGGGTGCAGAA.